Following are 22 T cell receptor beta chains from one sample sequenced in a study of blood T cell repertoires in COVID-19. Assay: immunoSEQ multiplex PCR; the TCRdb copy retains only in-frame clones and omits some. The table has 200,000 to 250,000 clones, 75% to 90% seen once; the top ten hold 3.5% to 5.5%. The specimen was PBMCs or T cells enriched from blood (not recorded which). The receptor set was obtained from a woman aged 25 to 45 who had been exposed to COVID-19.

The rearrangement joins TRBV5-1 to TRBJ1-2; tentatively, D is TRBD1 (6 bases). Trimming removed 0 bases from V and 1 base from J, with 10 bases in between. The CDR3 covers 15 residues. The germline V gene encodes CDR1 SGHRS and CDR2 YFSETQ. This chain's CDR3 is CASSLATGLNYGYTF. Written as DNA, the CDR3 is TGCGCCAGCAGCTTGGCTACAGGGCTTAACTATGGCTACACCTTC. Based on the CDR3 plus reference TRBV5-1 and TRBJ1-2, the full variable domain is KAGVTQTPRYLIKTRGQQVTLSCSPISGHRSVSWYQQTPGQGLQFLFEYFSETQRNKGNFPGRFSGRQFSNSRSEMNVSTLELGDSALYLCASSLATGLNYGYTFGSGTRLTVV.

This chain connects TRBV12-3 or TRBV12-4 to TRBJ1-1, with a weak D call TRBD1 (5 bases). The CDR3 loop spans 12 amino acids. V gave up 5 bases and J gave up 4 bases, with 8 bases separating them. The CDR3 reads CASSHGGTEAFF. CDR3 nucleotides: TGTGCCAGCAGTCACGGGGGCACTGAAGCTTTCTTT.

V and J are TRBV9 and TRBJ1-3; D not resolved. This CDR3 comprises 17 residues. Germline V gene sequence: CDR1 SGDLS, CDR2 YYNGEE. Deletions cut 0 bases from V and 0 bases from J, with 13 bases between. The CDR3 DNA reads TGTGCCAGCAGCGTAGCGTCTGGGCCGAACTCTGGAAACACCATATATTTT. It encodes CASSVASGPNSGNTIYF.

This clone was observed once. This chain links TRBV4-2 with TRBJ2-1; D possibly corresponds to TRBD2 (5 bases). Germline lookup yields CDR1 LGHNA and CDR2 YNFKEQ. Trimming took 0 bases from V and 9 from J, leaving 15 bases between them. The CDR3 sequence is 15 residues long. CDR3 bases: TGTGCCAGCAGCCAAGATTCGGGATTTGGGTTTGAGCAGTTCTTC. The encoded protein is CASSQDSGFGFEQFF.

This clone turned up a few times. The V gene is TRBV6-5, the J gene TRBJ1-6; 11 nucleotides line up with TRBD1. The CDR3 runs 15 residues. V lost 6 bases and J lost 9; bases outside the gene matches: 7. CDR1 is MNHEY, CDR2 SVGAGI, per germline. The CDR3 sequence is CASSRDRGEGSPLHF. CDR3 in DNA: TGTGCCAGCAGCAGGGACAGGGGGGAAGGTTCACCCCTCCACTTT.

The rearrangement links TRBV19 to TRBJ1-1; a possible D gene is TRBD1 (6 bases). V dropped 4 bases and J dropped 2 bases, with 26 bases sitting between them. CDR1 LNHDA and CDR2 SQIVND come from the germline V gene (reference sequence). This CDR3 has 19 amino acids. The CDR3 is CASSRRVGTGRGLNTEAFF. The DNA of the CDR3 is TGTGCCAGTAGTAGGCGGGTAGGAACAGGGAGGGGTCTCAACACTGAAGCTTTCTTT.

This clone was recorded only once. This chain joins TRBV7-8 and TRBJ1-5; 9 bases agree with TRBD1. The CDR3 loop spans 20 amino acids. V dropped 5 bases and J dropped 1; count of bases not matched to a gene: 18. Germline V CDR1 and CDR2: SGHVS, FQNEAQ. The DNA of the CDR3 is TGTGCCAGCAGCCGGACCCACCGGGACAGGGTAATGGAGAGCAATCAGCCCCAGCATTTT. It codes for CASSRTHRDRVMESNQPQHF.

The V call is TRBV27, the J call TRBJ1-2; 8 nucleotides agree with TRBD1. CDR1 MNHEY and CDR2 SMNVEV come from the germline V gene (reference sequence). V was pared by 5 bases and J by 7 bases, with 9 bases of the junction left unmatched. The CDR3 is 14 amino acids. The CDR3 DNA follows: TGTGCCAGCAGTCCACAGGGGGTCTTATTTGGCTACACCTTC. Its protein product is CASSPQGVLFGYTF.

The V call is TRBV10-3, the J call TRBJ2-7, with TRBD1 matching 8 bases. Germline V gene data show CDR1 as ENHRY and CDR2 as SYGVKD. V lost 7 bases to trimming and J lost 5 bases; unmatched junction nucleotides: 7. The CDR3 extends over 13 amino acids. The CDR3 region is CAITKDRADEQYF. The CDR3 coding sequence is TGTGCCATCACAAAGGACAGGGCGGACGAGCAGTACTTC.

The CDR3 DNA follows: TGCGCCAGCAGCACAGGGGGTGTCGATGAAAAACTGTTTTTT. Protein sequence: CASSTGGVDEKLFF. This rearrangement joins TRBV5-1 to TRBJ1-4; 8 nucleotides match TRBD1. This CDR3 comprises 14 residues. J was trimmed by 6 bases and V by 4 bases; bases with no gene match: 5. The germline gives CDR1 SGHRS, CDR2 YFSETQ.

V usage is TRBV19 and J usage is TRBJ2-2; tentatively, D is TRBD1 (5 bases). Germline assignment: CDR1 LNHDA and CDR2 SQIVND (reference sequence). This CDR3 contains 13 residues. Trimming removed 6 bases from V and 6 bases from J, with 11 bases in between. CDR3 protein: CASRGLWPGELFF. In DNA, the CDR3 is TGTGCCAGTAGGGGGCTTTGGCCCGGGGAGCTGTTTTTT. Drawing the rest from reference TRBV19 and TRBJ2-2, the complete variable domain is DGGITQSPKYLFRKEGQNVTLSCEQNLNHDAMYWYRQDPGQGLRLIYYSQIVNDFQKGDIAEGYSVSREKKESFPLTVTSAQKNPTAFYLCASRGLWPGELFFGEGSRLTVL.

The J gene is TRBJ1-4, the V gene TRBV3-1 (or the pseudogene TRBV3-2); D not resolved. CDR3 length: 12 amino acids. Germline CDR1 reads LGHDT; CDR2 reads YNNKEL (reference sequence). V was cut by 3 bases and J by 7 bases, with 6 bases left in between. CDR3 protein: CASSHAGEKLFF. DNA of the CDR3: TGTGCCAGCAGCCACGCGGGTGAAAAACTGTTTTTT.

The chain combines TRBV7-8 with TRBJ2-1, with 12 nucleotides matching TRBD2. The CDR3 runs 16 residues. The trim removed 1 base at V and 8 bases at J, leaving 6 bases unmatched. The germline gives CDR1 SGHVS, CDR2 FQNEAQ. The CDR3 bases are TGTGCCAGCAGCTTAGGGAAGGGACTAGCGGGTGATGAGCAGTTCTTC. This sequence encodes CASSLGKGLAGDEQFF.

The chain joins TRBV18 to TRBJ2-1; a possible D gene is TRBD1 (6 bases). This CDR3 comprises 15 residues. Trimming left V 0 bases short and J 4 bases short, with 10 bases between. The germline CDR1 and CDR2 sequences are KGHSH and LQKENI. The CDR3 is CASSPPVDSYNEQFF. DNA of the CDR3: TGTGCCAGCTCACCACCCGTGGACAGTTACAATGAGCAGTTCTTC.

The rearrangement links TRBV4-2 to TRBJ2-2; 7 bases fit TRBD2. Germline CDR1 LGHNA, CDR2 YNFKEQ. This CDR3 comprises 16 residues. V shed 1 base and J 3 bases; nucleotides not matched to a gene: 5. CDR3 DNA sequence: TGTGCCAGCAGCCAAGGCTCTAGCGGTTACACCGGGGAGCTGTTTTTT. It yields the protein CASSQGSSGYTGELFF.

The CDR3: CASSLALGTLQRASNEQFF. The CDR3 DNA sequence: TGCGCCAGCAGCTTGGCTCTGGGGACACTCCAAAGGGCTTCCAATGAGCAGTTCTTC. This chain joins TRBV5-1 and TRBJ2-1, with TRBD1 as a possible D gene (6 bases). The germline CDR1 and CDR2 sequences are SGHRS and YFSETQ. The CDR3 spans 19 residues. The germline V and J ends were trimmed by 0 bases and 6 bases, with 25 bases remaining between them.

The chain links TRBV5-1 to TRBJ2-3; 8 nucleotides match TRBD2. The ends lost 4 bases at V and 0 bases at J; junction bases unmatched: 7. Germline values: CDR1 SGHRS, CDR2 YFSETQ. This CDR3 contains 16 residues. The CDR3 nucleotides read TGCGCCAGCAGCCCGTTAGCGGGGTCTAGCACAGATACGCAGTATTTT. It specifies CASSPLAGSSTDTQYF. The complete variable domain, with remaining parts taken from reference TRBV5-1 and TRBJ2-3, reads KAGVTQTPRYLIKTRGQQVTLSCSPISGHRSVSWYQQTPGQGLQFLFEYFSETQRNKGNFPGRFSGRQFSNSRSEMNVSTLELGDSALYLCASSPLAGSSTDTQYFGPGTRLTVL.

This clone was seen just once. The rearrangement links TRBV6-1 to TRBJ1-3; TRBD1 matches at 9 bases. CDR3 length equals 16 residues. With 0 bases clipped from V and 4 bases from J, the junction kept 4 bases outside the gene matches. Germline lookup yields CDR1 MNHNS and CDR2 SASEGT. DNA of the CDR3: TGTGCCAGCAGTGAAGCAACAGGGGGCCTCGGAAACACCATATATTTT. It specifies CASSEATGGLGNTIYF.

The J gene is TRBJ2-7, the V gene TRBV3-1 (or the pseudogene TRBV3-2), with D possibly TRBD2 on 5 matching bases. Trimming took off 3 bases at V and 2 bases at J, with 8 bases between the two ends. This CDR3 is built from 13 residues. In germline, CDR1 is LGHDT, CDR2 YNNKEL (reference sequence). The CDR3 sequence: CASSHRDPYEQYF. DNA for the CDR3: TGTGCCAGCAGCCACCGGGATCCCTACGAGCAGTACTTC.

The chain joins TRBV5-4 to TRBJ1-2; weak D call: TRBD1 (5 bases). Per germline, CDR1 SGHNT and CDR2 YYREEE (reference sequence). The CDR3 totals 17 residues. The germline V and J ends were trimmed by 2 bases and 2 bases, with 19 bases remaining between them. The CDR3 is CASSFAEGMDLNYGYTF. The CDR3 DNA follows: TGTGCCAGCAGCTTCGCGGAGGGGATGGATTTGAACTATGGCTACACCTTC.

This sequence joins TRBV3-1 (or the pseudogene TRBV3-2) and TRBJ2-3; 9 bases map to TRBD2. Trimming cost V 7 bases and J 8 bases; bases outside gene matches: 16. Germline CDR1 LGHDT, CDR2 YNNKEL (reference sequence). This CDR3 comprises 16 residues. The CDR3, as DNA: TGTGCCAGCAAAGCTAGCGGGGACTTTGGGACGGGTACGCAGTATTTT. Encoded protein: CASKASGDFGTGTQYF.

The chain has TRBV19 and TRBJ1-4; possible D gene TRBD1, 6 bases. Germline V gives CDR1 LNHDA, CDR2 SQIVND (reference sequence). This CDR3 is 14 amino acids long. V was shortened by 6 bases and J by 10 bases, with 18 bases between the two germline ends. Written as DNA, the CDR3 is TGTGCCAGTAGGCCACAGGGACCTCAAGGAAAACTGTTTTTT. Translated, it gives CASRPQGPQGKLFF.